The clone carrying this TCR beta chain was observed a few times. The antigen is undetermined. Naive or memory CD4+ cells were cultured 1:1 with T cell-depleted PBMCs plus CEF. This CDR3 is built from 14 residues. CDR1 is MRHNA and CDR2 is SNTAGT in the germline V gene. V lost 3 bases, J lost 0 bases, and 7 bases lay in between. Measured with immunoSEQ multiplex PCR; TCRdb has only the in-frame clones, and not every one. The repertoire includes fewer than 35,000 clones, around three quarters of them detected once, and around 3.1% sits in the top ten. These data belong to a study of CD4 T cells in relation to SARS-CoV-2 and coronaviruses.

Sequenced sample: memory CD4+ T cells from PBMCs, cultured in vitro. The chain joins TRBV6-4 to TRBJ2-3, with D possibly being TRBD2 (6 bases). The TCR sequence derives from an adult with COVID-19. The CDR3 nucleotides read TGTGCCAGCAGTGAAGGGACTAGCACAGATACGCAGTATTTT. Translation: CASSEGTSTDTQYF.